This T cell receptor beta chain was identified in a study of PD-1 blockade in classical Hodgkin lymphoma. Whole-study results and caveats: Undefined causes, possibly disease activity or prior therapy, underlie the repertoire differences.

CDR3 length: 16 amino acids. Germline CDR1 and CDR2: LNHDA and SQIVND (reference sequence). V gave up 7 bases and J gave up 3 bases; unmatched junction bases: 8. Remarks on this clone: The antigen remains unidentified.

The assay was immunoSEQ multiplex PCR, and TCRdb's table has in-frame clones only and misses some. The top ten clones hold roughly 1.2% of a sample with about 32,000 clones, approximately 90% of them seen once. This sample's time point: newly diagnosed, previously untreated cHL patient sample. Negative magnetic selection isolated CD4+ T cells from thawed PBMCs. Newly diagnosed classical Hodgkin lymphoma PBMCs, still untreated, provided the comparison samples. This TCR came from a human donor with classical Hodgkin lymphoma. The sample comprised CD4+ T cells from blood. This chain joins TRBV19 and TRBJ2-7, with 14 bases lining up with TRBD2. CDR3 region: CASKKKGTSGSYEQYF. CDR3 DNA: TGTGCCAGTAAAAAAAAAGGGACTAGCGGGAGCTACGAGCAGTACTTC.